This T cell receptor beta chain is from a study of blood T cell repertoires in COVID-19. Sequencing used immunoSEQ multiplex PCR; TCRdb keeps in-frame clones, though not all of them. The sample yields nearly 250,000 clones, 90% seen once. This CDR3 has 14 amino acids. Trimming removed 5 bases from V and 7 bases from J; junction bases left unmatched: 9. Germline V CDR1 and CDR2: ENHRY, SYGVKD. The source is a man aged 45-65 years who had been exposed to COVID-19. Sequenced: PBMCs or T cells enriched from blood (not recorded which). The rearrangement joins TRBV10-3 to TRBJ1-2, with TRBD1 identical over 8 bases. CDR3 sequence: CAISQLQGDSGYTF. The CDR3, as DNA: TGTGCCATCAGTCAGCTACAGGGGGATAGTGGCTACACCTTC.